This entry features one TCR beta chain sequence. Germline V gene sequence: CDR1 MGHRA, CDR2 YSYEKL. The CDR3 covers 15 residues. V dropped 0 bases and J dropped 4; count of bases not matched to a gene: 2. The data stem from a study of blood T cell repertoires in COVID-19. Clones were sequenced by immunoSEQ multiplex PCR, and TCRdb holds only the in-frame ones, with some missing. The table lists around 98,000 clones, more than 70% of them singletons. This clonotype was sampled from a man aged 70 or older with acute or convalescent COVID-19. The rearrangement joins TRBV4-1 to TRBJ2-3, with 9 positions matching TRBD1. The sample consisted of peripheral blood. CDR3 coding DNA: TGCGCCAGCAGCCAAGAAGGGGACAGGGCAGATACGCAGTATTTT. Translation gives CASSQEGDRADTQYF.